This TCR beta chain is drawn from a study of cytomegalovirus exposure and HLA in healthy donors (dated by TCRdb to the late 2010s). As for the study more broadly: The roughly 670 repertoires of the first cohort and the 120 or so validation repertoires were produced on the same platform, according to a later analysis. The study combined high-throughput TCR immunosequencing, statistical association of individual TCRs with disease status, and machine learning to predict cytomegalovirus infection status. The study aimed to test whether signatures of past pathogen exposure could be identified by cataloging public T cell receptors. Along with the approximately 650-subject first cohort, a separate validation cohort of some 130 different subjects was used.

A note on this clone: It has no known antigen specificity. No clone much larger than this one lies a single base away; base qualities are absent.

The donors were included in the validation cohort of 120 subjects, a group kept apart from the roughly 610-subject first cohort. V is reduced by 8 bases and J by 0 bases, leaving a spacing of 13 bases between them. Sequences SNHLY (CDR1) and FYNNEI (CDR2) are obtained from the germline V gene. The CDR3 starts with the cysteine, ends with the phenylalanine, and has 15 residues. Only the CDR3 part of the read is kept: 45 bases, read in frame from the first base. Summary of the overall study and its limitations: The authors suggested that the approach could potentially be extended to other disease states and immunological phenotypes. A total of 150 or so TCR beta chains were listed by the study as associated with cytomegalovirus. Of the cluster scores, 94% were above 0 in a later analysis, which found that TCRs clustered in the first cohort also tended to co-occur in the 90 to 150 validation repertoires. A few of the identified cytomegalovirus-associated TCR beta chains were confirmed in vitro to be specific for cytomegalovirus antigens. The classifier was reported to diagnose cytomegalovirus status with high specificity and sensitivity in both the original cohort and the validation cohort. Across donors, most TCR sequences were observed very rarely, whereas some public TCRs were present in many individuals. All 120 repertoires were used to score co-occurrence in the validation cohort in a later analysis, because that analysis had no HLA typing for the cohort.

Libraries came from the immunoSEQ multiplex PCR assay. The authors processed their data as follows. A statistical classification framework was built to diagnose cytomegalovirus status from the catalog of TCR beta chain sequences. The table comes from immuneACCESS by way of TCRdb, which keeps in-frame sequences with V and J called. Part of the clones is missing from these tables; in studies checked, under half for an unresolved V gene and the rest for unknown reasons. The D gene and trimming were derived from the DNA, and the V and J assignments and clone size from that table. This sample has 150,000 to 200,000 clones in its table, and approximately 78% of those were observed once. The ten top clones hold around 1.3% of the sample.

This receptor chain uses TRBV2 and TRBJ2-2; TRBD2 might be the D gene, on 5 matching bases. The sample comprised PBMCs. The TCR was taken from a woman aged 25 to 39 in good health and CMV-seronegative. The CDR3 region reads CASRELVANTGELFF. The DNA sequence reads TGTGCCAGCCGGGAACTAGTGGCGAACACCGGGGAGCTGTTTTTT.